This entry describes one T cell receptor beta chain. The data belong to a study of Ad26.COV2.S vaccination and SARS-CoV-2 variants. Study in general: The authors gave Ad26.COV2.S intramuscularly, either once or twice 56 days apart.

Treatment defined: some 20 received Ad26.COV2.S at low or high dose, single or two shots; roughly five received placebo; per-sample allocation not given. Sample collection was performed on day 63 after the first vaccine or placebo injection. Cohort 1b enrolled adults aged 18-55 years in Boston. An Ad26 vector was used to express Wuhan-strain SARS-CoV-2 spike as the vaccine. Clones were read by immunoSEQ multiplex PCR, and TCRdb kept only the in-frame ones, dropping some. The sample yields around 400,000 clones, about 88% seen once. The clonotype was recovered from a person aged 18-60 years who received the Ad26.COV2.S COVID-19 vaccine or a placebo. The input for sequencing was peripheral blood, taken in a trial of Ad26.COV2.S vaccine versus placebo.

CDR3 region: CSVEFREAFF. The CDR3 coding sequence is TGCAGCGTTGAGTTTCGTGAAGCTTTCTTT. This sequence joins TRBV29-1 and TRBJ1-1; D is uncertain. V lost 3 bases and J lost 7, with 6 bases in between. This CDR3 is built from 10 residues. Germline CDR1 SQVTM, CDR2 ANQGSEA.